The clone carrying this TCR beta chain was counted between two and nine times. The source of the sample is a study of T-cell reconstitution after alpha-beta-depleted transplantation in children. Library preparation (for TCRbeta) was performed with unique molecular identifiers. TCRdb re-called the PCR reads through MiXCR, storing one row per CDR3 protein. The data hold 500,000 or so distinct CDR3 sequences, with roughly 33% observed a single time. From germline, CDR1 is KGHSH and CDR2 LQKENI. The CDR3 spans 12 residues. V shed 3 bases and J shed 11 bases, with 13 bases lying between them. The clonotype originates from a human donor who donated a stem cell graft to a child with aplastic anemia. Here the sequenced sample was PBMCs from the stem cell graft donor, taken from the stem cell graft. This chain links TRBV18 with TRBJ1-1; D perhaps matches TRBD1 (5 bases). CDR3 residues: CASSPAAREAFF. The CDR3 DNA follows: TGTGCCAGCTCACCGGCGGCCAGGGAGGCTTTCTTT.